This T cell receptor beta chain was sequenced during a study of siplizumab effects on memory and regulatory T cells. Trimming took off 4 bases at V and 0 bases at J, with 7 bases between the two ends. This CDR3 has 15 amino acids. CDR1 and CDR2 (germline): SNHLY, FYNNEI. Clones were read by immunoSEQ multiplex PCR, and TCRdb kept only the in-frame ones, dropping some. Among about 99,000 clones listed, 93% were seen once. The source material was Tregs sorted from blood. The chain carries TRBV2 and TRBJ2-6; D call uncertain. The sequence derives from a human donor in good health. In DNA form, the CDR3 reads TGTGCCAGCAGTGGGCAGTTCTCTGGGGCCAACGTCCTGACTTTC. It codes for CASSGQFSGANVLTF.